This T cell receptor (beta chain) was recorded in a study of T cell responses to AZD1222 COVID-19 vaccine. Findings of the study overall: Across the whole spike, CD4 TCRs peaked at regions 160-218 and 743-854. Baseline testing showed seropositivity in only a handful of AZD1222 recipients. Sampling that yielded the repertoires occurred only after the peak T cell response. A mostly white British donor set with more females was recruited, and clonal diversity was possibly underestimated.

With regard to this clone: Its antigen is still unknown.

This table comes from immunoSEQ multiplex PCR, and its TCRdb copy is limited to in-frame clones, with some not included. Of 150,000 to 200,000 clones listed, approximately 92% were seen once; the top ten hold 1% to 1.5%. The V gene end was trimmed by 4 bases and the J gene end by 3 bases; junction bases not matched to a gene: 12. The CDR3 length is 19 residues. The germline V gene has CDR1 KGHDR and CDR2 SFDVKD. This chain connects TRBV24-1 to TRBJ2-3, with 13 positions matching TRBD2. The clonotype was recovered from an adult in good health. The starting material was peripheral blood, obtained on day 0 of AZD1222 vaccination. The CDR3 bases are TGTGCCACCAGTGACGGATCCCTCGGACTAGCGGGGGTAACAGATACGCAGTATTTT. Translation gives CATSDGSLGLAGVTDTQYF.